The clone carrying this T cell receptor (beta chain) was recorded a few times. Other DNA sequences in the same sample also yield this CDR3. This CDR3 contains 11 residues. Germline V CDR1 and CDR2: DFQATT, SNEGSKA (reference sequence). With 2 bases removed from V and 8 bases from J, the gap between germline ends came to 9 bases. Produced via immunoSEQ multiplex PCR; TCRdb's table is partial and in-frame only. The sample includes roughly 150,000 clones, around four fifths seen only once; the top ten take over 5%. This specimen belongs to a study of blood T cell repertoires in COVID-19. For the study at large: PBMCs, B-cell-depleted T cells, or T cells provided the cDNA or gDNA that made up the material.

Cohort allocation depended upon clinical history that participants reported. Exposed participants came across a COVID-19 case within 2 weeks before study entry. The source is a man between 70 and 80 years old who had been exposed to COVID-19. The source material was PBMCs or T cells enriched from blood (not recorded which). The chain combines TRBV20-1 with TRBJ1-2; perhaps TRBD1 as D (6 bases). DNA of the CDR3: TGCAGTGCTAGACAGGGGTACGGCTACACCTTC. It translates to CSARQGYGYTF.